The 22 T cell receptor beta chains below come from one sample, sequenced in a study of T-cell memory formation after mild COVID-19. TCRdb re-called the 5' RACE reads with MiXCR, one entry per CDR3 protein. The sample contains roughly 250,000 distinct CDR3 sequences, 15% to 20% of which appear only once. The source material was PBMCs or a T cell subset sorted from them (not recorded which). These receptors all stem from a man younger than 30 who had mild COVID-19 (a few samples of this study predate the infection). Cell type and time point are not known.

The chain joins TRBV7-6 to TRBJ2-2; D unresolved. CDR3 length: 17 amino acids. V lost 2 bases to trimming and J lost 0 bases, with 13 bases between them. The germline V gene has CDR1 SGHVS and CDR2 FNYEAQ. The CDR3 here is CASSLPSVGTNTGELFF. The CDR3 region has the DNA TGTGCCAGCAGCTTACCGTCGGTGGGAACGAACACCGGGGAGCTGTTTTTT.

In its sample, this clonotype was seen a few times. The V call is TRBV6-6, the J call TRBJ1-1, with TRBD1 as a possible D gene (6 bases). This CDR3 is 13 amino acids long. V was clipped by 2 bases and J by 10 bases, with 14 bases between them. Germline assignment: CDR1 MNHNY and CDR2 SVGAGI (reference sequence). The CDR3 nucleotides read TGTGCCAGCAGTTACGATCAGGGGCTAGGAGCTTTCTTT. Translated, it gives CASSYDQGLGAFF.

V usage is TRBV6-5 and J usage is TRBJ2-2; D is possibly TRBD2 (5 bases). Between the trimmed V and J ends, which lost 8 bases and 7 bases, there was a span of 14 bases. From germline, CDR1 is MNHEY and CDR2 SVGAGI. This CDR3 has 13 residues. In nucleotides, the CDR3 is TGTGCCAGCCTGAGAGGGCCGGACGGGGAGCTGTTTTTT. This codes for CASLRGPDGELFF.

This clonotype was detected a few times. This chain uses TRBV25-1 with TRBJ1-1; no firm D call. The V end was cut by 8 bases, the J end by 1 base, with 11 bases between. Germline assignment: CDR1 MGHDK and CDR2 SYGVNS. The CDR3 is 13 residues long. The CDR3 loop is CASGSGENTEAFF. CDR3 sequence (DNA): TGTGCCAGCGGAAGTGGGGAGAACACTGAAGCTTTCTTT.

This clonotype turned up a few times. The chain recombines TRBV6-2 or TRBV6-3 with TRBJ2-1; D possibly corresponds to TRBD1 (6 bases). CDR3 length equals 12 residues. From germline, CDR1 is MNHEY and CDR2 SVGEGT. Trimming cost V 5 bases and J 7 bases, with 9 bases left between them. In DNA form, the CDR3 reads TGTGCCAGCAGTCACGGACAGAATGAGCAGTTCTTC. Translation: CASSHGQNEQFF.

This clonotype was observed at least ten times. This chain connects TRBV5-1 to TRBJ2-1; D may be TRBD2 (6 bases). CDR1 is SGHRS, CDR2 YFSETQ, per germline. The V gene lost 4 bases and the J gene lost 5 bases, with 16 bases spanning the gap. This CDR3 has 15 amino acids. Here the CDR3 reads CASSQNAGHNNEQFF. Written as DNA, the CDR3 is TGCGCCAGCAGCCAAAACGCGGGGCATAACAATGAGCAGTTCTTC.

This clonotype showed up many times. The chain joins TRBV7-9 to TRBJ2-2, with TRBD2 matching over 12 bases. Germline assignment: CDR1 SEHNR and CDR2 FQNEAQ (reference sequence). The CDR3 loop spans 21 amino acids. The V segment lost 5 bases and the J segment 3 bases; nucleotides outside the gene matches: 19. The CDR3 reads CASSGGPPASGGAVHTGELFF. Written as DNA, the CDR3 is TGTGCCAGCAGCGGAGGACCCCCGGCTAGCGGGGGGGCCGTTCACACCGGGGAGCTGTTTTTT.

V and J are TRBV29-1 and TRBJ2-3; possible D gene TRBD1, 6 bases. Germline V gene lookup returns CDR1 SQVTM and CDR2 ANQGSEA. The V gene lost 7 bases and the J gene lost 2 bases, with 13 bases spanning the gap. The CDR3 consists of 13 residues. CDR3: CSGHRAATDTQYF. CDR3 sequence (DNA): TGCAGCGGCCACAGGGCCGCCACAGATACGCAGTATTTT.

This clonotype appeared many times. The chain uses TRBV7-9 and TRBJ1-1; tentatively, D is TRBD1 (5 bases). Germline CDR1 reads SEHNR; CDR2 reads FQNEAQ (reference sequence). The CDR3 is made up of 12 amino acids. With 5 bases removed from V and 4 bases from J, the gap between germline ends came to 8 bases. The CDR3 nucleotides are TGTGCCAGCAGCCCCGGGGGCACTGAAGCTTTCTTT. Its protein product is CASSPGGTEAFF.

The sample holds a few counts of this clonotype. This chain links TRBV18 with TRBJ2-7; D uncertain. V lost 6 bases to trimming and J lost 5 bases, with 17 bases between them. Germline loops: CDR1 KGHSH, CDR2 LQKENI. The CDR3 is 14 residues long. For the CDR3, the DNA is TGTGCCAGCTCGCCTCTAGGGCCTCGGGACGAGCAGTACTTC. Amino acids: CASSPLGPRDEQYF.

The chain links TRBV6-1 to TRBJ2-7; TRBD2 agrees at 8 bases. The CDR3 totals 15 residues. With 6 bases clipped from V and 6 bases from J, the junction kept 13 bases outside the gene matches. The germline CDR1 and CDR2 sequences are MNHNS and SASEGT. CDR3 region: CASSASRTGGGEQYV. DNA for the CDR3: TGTGCCAGCAGCGCCTCGCGGACCGGGGGGGGCGAGCAGTACGTC.

This clonotype was counted at least ten times. The chain recombines TRBV7-6 with TRBJ2-1, with 7 bases lining up with TRBD1. The CDR3 sequence is 14 residues long. Germline assignment: CDR1 SGHVS and CDR2 FNYEAQ. V was pared by 2 bases and J by 4 bases, with 2 bases of the junction left unmatched. The CDR3 here is CASSLRGQYNEQFF. The DNA of the CDR3 is TGTGCCAGCAGCTTAAGGGGGCAATACAATGAGCAGTTCTTC. The full variable domain, with the rest looked up from reference TRBV7-6 and TRBJ2-1, is GAGVSQSPRYKVTKRGQDVALRCDPISGHVSLYWYRQALGQGPEFLTYFNYEAQQDKSGLPNDRFSAERPEGSISTLTIQRTEQRDSAMYRCASSLRGQYNEQFFGPGTRLTVL.

The chain combines TRBV29-1 with TRBJ2-3; D may be TRBD2 (5 bases). The V and J ends lost 6 bases and 2 bases respectively, with 12 bases between them. Germline values: CDR1 SQVTM, CDR2 ANQGSEA. The CDR3 is made up of 13 amino acids. CDR3 coding DNA: TGCAGCGTCGTAACTAGGGACACAGATACGCAGTATTTT. Amino acid sequence: CSVVTRDTDTQYF.

This clonotype appeared many times. The chain is built from TRBV4-1 and TRBJ1-2, with D hard to call. This CDR3 has 12 amino acids. Germline CDR1 and CDR2: MGHRA and YSYEKL. V shed 4 bases and J shed 10 bases, with 13 bases lying between them. For the CDR3, the DNA is TGCGCCAGCAGCCCCGAGCAGGTCACCTACACCTTC. This sequence encodes CASSPEQVTYTF.

This clonotype was seen more than once but under ten times. The chain carries TRBV4-1 and TRBJ2-5; 7 bases line up with TRBD1. CDR1 MGHRA and CDR2 YSYEKL come from the germline V gene. The CDR3 sequence is 15 residues long. With 1 base clipped from V and 1 base from J, the junction kept 3 bases outside the gene matches. The DNA of the CDR3 is TGCGCCAGCAGCCAAGGAAGGGACAGCCAAGAGACCCAGTACTTC. Its protein is CASSQGRDSQETQYF.

This clonotype was seen a few times. The rearrangement uses TRBV4-1 and TRBJ2-7, with D uncertain. This CDR3 spans 11 amino acids. CDR1 and CDR2 (germline): MGHRA, YSYEKL. V lost 3 bases and J lost 7, with 7 bases in between. This CDR3 reads CASSHGEEQYF. The DNA for the CDR3 is TGCGCCAGCAGCCATGGGGAAGAGCAGTACTTC.

This clonotype has a count of ten or more. J is TRBJ1-5 and V is TRBV4-1; D perhaps matches TRBD1 (6 bases). CDR3 length: 15 amino acids. V lost 3 bases and J 7 bases, leaving 16 bases between the germline ends. Germline loops: CDR1 MGHRA, CDR2 YSYEKL. The chain's CDR3 is CASSHNSGDGQPQHF. The CDR3 nucleotides are TGCGCCAGCAGCCATAATTCAGGGGATGGCCAGCCCCAGCATTTT.

This clonotype was counted only a few times. The chain joins TRBV27 to TRBJ1-1; no clear D. CDR1 and CDR2 (germline): MNHEY, SMNVEV (reference sequence). V lost 7 bases, J lost 4 bases, and 13 bases lay in between. The CDR3 spans 13 residues. CDR3 amino acids: CASNYRYGTEAFF. In nucleotides, the CDR3 is TGTGCCAGCAATTACCGTTATGGCACTGAAGCTTTCTTT.

The chain links TRBV7-2 to TRBJ2-3; TRBD1 is a possible D gene (5 bases). V dropped 4 bases and J dropped 4 bases, with 15 bases sitting between them. Germline V gene sequence: CDR1 SGHTA, CDR2 FQGNSA. The CDR3 loop spans 15 amino acids. The DNA for the CDR3 is TGTGCCAGCAGCTCTCCAGGGTTGGGGCCAGATACGCAGTATTTT. This encodes CASSSPGLGPDTQYF.

This clonotype was detected many times. The chain combines TRBV6-5 with TRBJ1-4, with 7 bases fitting TRBD1. This CDR3 contains 17 residues. Trimming cost V 6 bases and J 0 bases; bases outside gene matches: 10. Germline lookup yields CDR1 MNHEY and CDR2 SVGAGI. The CDR3 DNA follows: TGTGCCAGCAGACAATACAGGGGACGAGCAACTAATGAAAAACTGTTTTTT. Amino acids: CASRQYRGRATNEKLFF.

This clonotype occurred a few times. The chain has TRBV24-1 and TRBJ2-1; 8 bases are shared with TRBD1. V lost 2 bases to trimming and J lost 5 bases; unmatched junction nucleotides: 16. Germline-derived CDR1 and CDR2 are KGHDR and SFDVKD. The CDR3 is made up of 19 amino acids. The CDR3 here is CATSDWGIVWTGFHNEQFF. The CDR3, as DNA: TGTGCCACCAGTGATTGGGGTATTGTGTGGACAGGGTTCCACAATGAGCAGTTCTTC.

The chain recombines TRBV15 with TRBJ1-2; 10 bases match TRBD1. V gave up 5 bases and J gave up 7 bases; unmatched junction bases: 10. This CDR3 region has 15 residues. Germline V gene sequence: CDR1 LNHNV, CDR2 YYDKDF (reference sequence). CDR3 loop: CATSARQGAFLGYTF. The CDR3 coding sequence is TGTGCCACCAGCGCAAGACAGGGGGCGTTCCTTGGCTACACCTTC. The full variable domain, with the rest looked up from reference TRBV15 and TRBJ1-2, is DAMVIQNPRYQVTQFGKPVTLSCSQTLNHNVMYWYQQKSSQAPKLLFHYYDKDFNNEADTPDNFQSRRPNTSFCFLDIRSPGLGDTAMYLCATSARQGAFLGYTFGSGTRLTVV.